The subject of this entry is one T cell receptor beta chain. Antigen: not known. This specimen belongs to a study of beta chain features in type 1 diabetes. Expressed TCRB transcripts got sequenced, as all isolated RNA was reverse transcribed. The table came from immunoSEQ multiplex PCR; TCRdb's copy has only in-frame clones and leaves some out. The data show roughly 230,000 clones, with under 13% seen just once and 0.017% held by the top ten. The study's findings and limits: Patients' naive, central memory and regulatory TCRB repertoires appeared more alike than those of healthy donors. TCRB CDR3s were moderately but significantly shorter in Type 1 diabetes patients in all four CD4+ subsets.

The clonotype comes from a man under 40 with type 1 diabetes. Source material: naive CD4+ T cells from blood.

The CDR3 is CASSGPGQAYSNQPQHF. CDR3 coding DNA: TGTGCCAGCAGTGGGCCGGGACAGGCCTATAGCAATCAGCCCCAGCATTTT. V and J are TRBV6-4 and TRBJ1-5; 8 bases match TRBD1. Germline loops: CDR1 MRHNA, CDR2 SNTAGT. CDR3 size: 17 residues. The ends lost 4 bases at V and 0 bases at J; junction bases unmatched: 8.